This T cell receptor beta chain was recovered during a study of response to subunit inactivated influenza vaccine. Points from the study as a whole: Each seasonal influenza vaccination recruits few new T cells, the authors suggested.

Each CDR3 protein is one row after TCRdb ran MiXCR on the RT-PCR reads. The repertoire includes more than 550,000 distinct CDR3 sequences, approximately 11% of them detected once, and 11% sits in the top ten. The CDR3 has 13 residues. The V and J ends lost 9 bases and 6 bases respectively, with 15 bases between them. Details on this clonotype: Its antigen is still unknown.

A further study also used this sample, focusing on T cells expressing NK-cell markers. From that paper: What made the TCR beta cDNA was 5'RACE template switching with UMIs. Sorting was restricted to alpha-beta TCR T cells by an anti-gamma-delta TCR antibody in several experiments.

This sample comprised PBMCs from blood, obtained on the day of vaccination. The TCR originated in a man aged 50-59 years who received an inactivated influenza vaccine. The V and J genes are TRBV12-3 or TRBV12-4 and TRBJ1-5; D is unresolved. The CDR3 bases are TGTGCCAGTGGAACGACCGCGGGTCAGCCCCAGCATTTT. This encodes CASGTTAGQPQHF.